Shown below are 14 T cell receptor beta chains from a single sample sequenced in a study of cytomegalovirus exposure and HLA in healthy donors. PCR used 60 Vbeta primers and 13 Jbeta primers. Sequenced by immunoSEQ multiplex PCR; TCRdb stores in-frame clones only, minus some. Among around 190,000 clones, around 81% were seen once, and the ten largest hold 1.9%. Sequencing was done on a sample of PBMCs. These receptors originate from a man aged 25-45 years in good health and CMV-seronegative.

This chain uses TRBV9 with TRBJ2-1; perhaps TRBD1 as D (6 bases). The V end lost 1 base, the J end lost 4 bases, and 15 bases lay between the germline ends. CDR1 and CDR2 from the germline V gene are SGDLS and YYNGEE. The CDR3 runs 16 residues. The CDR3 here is CASSVQGTTSYNEQFF. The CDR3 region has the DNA TGTGCCAGCAGCGTACAGGGGACCACCTCTTACAATGAGCAGTTCTTC.

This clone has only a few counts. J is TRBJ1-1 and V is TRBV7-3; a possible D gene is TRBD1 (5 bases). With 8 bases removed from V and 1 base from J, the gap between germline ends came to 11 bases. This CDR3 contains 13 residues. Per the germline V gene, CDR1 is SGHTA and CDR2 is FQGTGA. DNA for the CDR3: TGTGCCAGCTTAGGGGTTCGGAACACTGAAGCTTTCTTT. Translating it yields CASLGVRNTEAFF. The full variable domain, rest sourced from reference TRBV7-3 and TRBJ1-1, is GAGVSQTPSNKVTEKGKYVELRCDPISGHTALYWYRQSLGQGPEFLIYFQGTGAADDSGLPNDRFFAVRPEGSVSTLKIQRTERGDSAVYLCASLGVRNTEAFFGQGTRLTVV.

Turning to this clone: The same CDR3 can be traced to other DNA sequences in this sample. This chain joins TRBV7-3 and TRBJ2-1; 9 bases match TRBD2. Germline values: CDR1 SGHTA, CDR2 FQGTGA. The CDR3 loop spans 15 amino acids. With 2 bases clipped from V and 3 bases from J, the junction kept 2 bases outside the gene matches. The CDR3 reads CASSLLAGSYNEQFF. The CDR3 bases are TGTGCCAGCAGCTTACTAGCGGGAAGCTACAATGAGCAGTTCTTC.

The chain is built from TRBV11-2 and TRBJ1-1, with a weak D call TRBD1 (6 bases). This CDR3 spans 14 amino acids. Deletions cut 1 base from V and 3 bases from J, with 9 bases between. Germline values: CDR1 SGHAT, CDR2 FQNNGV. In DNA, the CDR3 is TGTGCCAGCAGCTTAGTATCAGGGGACACTGAAGCTTTCTTT. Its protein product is CASSLVSGDTEAFF.

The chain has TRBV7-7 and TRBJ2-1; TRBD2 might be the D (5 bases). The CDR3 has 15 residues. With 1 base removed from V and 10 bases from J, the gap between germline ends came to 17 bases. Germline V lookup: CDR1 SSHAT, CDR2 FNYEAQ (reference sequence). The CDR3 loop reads CASSLEAGKHREQFF. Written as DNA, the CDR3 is TGTGCCAGCAGCTTAGAGGCCGGGAAGCATCGGGAGCAGTTCTTC. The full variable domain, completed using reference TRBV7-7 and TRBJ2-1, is GAGVSQSPRYKVTKRGQDVTLRCDPISSHATLYWYQQALGQGPEFLTYFNYEAQPDKSGLPSDRFSAERPEGSISTLTIQRTEQRDSAMYRCASSLEAGKHREQFFGPGTRLTVL.

The CDR3 sequence: CASRDSGTDTDTQYF. The CDR3 nucleotides read TGTGCCAGCAGGGATTCCGGGACAGACACAGATACGCAGTATTTT. V gene TRBV6-5 combines with J gene TRBJ2-3, with 7 bases lining up with TRBD1. CDR1 is MNHEY and CDR2 is SVGAGI in the germline V gene. The CDR3 sequence is 15 residues long. V lost 6 bases, J lost 2 bases, and 8 bases stayed unmatched.

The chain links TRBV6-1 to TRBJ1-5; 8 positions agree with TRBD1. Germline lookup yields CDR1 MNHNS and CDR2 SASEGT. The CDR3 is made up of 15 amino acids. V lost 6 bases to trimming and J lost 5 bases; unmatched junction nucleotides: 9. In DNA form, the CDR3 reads TGTGCCAGCAGAACCGGACAGGGACGAGATCAGCCCCAGCATTTT. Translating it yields CASRTGQGRDQPQHF.

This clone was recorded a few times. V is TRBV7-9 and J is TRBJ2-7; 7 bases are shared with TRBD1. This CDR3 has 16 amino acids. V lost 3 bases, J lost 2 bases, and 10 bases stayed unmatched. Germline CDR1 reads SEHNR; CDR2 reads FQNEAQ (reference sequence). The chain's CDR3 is CASSFPRDSFAYEQYF. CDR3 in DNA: TGTGCCAGCAGCTTCCCTAGGGACAGCTTTGCCTACGAGCAGTACTTC. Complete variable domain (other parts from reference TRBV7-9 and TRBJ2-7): DTGVSQNPRHKITKRGQNVTFRCDPISEHNRLYWYRQTLGQGPEFLTYFQNEAQLEKSRLLSDRFSAERPKGSFSTLEIQRTEQGDSAMYLCASSFPRDSFAYEQYFGPGTRLTVT.

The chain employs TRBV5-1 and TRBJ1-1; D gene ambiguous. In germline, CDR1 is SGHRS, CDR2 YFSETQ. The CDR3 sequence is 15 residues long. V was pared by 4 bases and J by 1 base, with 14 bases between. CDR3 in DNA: TGCGCCAGCAGCCGAACGGAAGCGGGGAACACTGAAGCTTTCTTT. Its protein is CASSRTEAGNTEAFF.

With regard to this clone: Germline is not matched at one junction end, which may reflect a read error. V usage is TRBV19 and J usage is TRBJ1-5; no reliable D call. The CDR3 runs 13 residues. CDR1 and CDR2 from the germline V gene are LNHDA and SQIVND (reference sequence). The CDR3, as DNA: TGTGCCAGTAGTCCCCGCGACACGCAGCTCCAGCATTTT. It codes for CASSPRDTQLQHF.

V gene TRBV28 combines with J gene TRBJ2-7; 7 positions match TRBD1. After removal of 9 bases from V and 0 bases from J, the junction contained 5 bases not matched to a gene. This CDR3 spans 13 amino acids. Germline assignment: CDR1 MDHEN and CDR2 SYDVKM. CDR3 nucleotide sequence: TGTGCCAGTTCGACAGGGAGCTCCTACGAGCAGTACTTC. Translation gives CASSTGSSYEQYF.

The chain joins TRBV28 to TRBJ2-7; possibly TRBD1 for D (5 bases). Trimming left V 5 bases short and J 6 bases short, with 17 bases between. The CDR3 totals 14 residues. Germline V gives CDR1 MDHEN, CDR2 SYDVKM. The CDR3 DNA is TGTGCCAGCAGTCCCCACAGGTTGGTAGGCGAGCAGTACTTC. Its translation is CASSPHRLVGEQYF.

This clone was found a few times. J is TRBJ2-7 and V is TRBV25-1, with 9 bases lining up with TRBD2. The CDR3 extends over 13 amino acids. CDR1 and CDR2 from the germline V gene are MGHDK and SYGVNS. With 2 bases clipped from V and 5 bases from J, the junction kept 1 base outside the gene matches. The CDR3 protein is CASSELAGNEQYF. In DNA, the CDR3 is TGTGCCAGCAGTGAACTAGCGGGAAACGAGCAGTACTTC.

The CDR3 DNA follows: TGTGCCAGCAGCTTAGGTAGTACAGGCCGCTCCTACGAGCAGTACTTC. Protein product: CASSLGSTGRSYEQYF. This chain connects TRBV7-2 to TRBJ2-7; tentative D call: TRBD1 (5 bases). V lost 1 base to trimming and J lost 0 bases, with 13 bases between them. Germline V gene sequence: CDR1 SGHTA, CDR2 FQGNSA. The CDR3 runs 16 residues.